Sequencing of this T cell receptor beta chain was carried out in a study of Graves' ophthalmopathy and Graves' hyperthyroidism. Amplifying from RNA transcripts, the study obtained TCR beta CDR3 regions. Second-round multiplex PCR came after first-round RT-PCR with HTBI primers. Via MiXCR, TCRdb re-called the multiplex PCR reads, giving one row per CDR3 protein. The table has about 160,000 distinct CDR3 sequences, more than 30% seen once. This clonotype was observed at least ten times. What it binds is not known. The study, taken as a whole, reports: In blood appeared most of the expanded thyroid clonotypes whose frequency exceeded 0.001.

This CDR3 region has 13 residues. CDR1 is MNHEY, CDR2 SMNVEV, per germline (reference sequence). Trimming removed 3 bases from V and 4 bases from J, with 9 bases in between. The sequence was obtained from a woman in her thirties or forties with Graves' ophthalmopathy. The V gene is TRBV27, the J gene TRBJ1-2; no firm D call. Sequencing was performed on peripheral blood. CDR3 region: CASSFNRGYGYTF. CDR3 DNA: TGTGCCAGCAGTTTCAACCGCGGCTATGGCTACACCTTC.